One sample yielded the 28 T cell receptor beta chains listed below, sequenced in a study of T-cell memory formation after mild COVID-19. TCRdb ran MiXCR on the 5' RACE reads and lists one entry per CDR3 protein. The sample carries over 150,000 distinct CDR3 sequences, roughly 13% recorded once. Sequencing was carried out using PBMCs or a T cell subset sorted from them (not recorded which). These receptors came from a man younger than 35 who had mild COVID-19 (a few samples of this study predate the infection). Cell type and time point are not known.

The CDR3 sequence: CASSIQGRNSPLHF. The CDR3 DNA is TGTGCCAGTAGTATTCAGGGTCGGAATTCACCCCTCCACTTT. This chain links TRBV19 with TRBJ1-6; TRBD1 might be the D (5 bases). Germline CDR1 LNHDA, CDR2 SQIVND (reference sequence). V was shortened by 3 bases and J by 7 bases, with 10 bases between the two germline ends. The CDR3 covers 14 residues. Supplemented by reference TRBV19 and TRBJ1-6, the full variable domain reads DGGITQSPKYLFRKEGQNVTLSCEQNLNHDAMYWYRQDPGQGLRLIYYSQIVNDFQKGDIAEGYSVSREKKESFPLTVTSAQKNPTAFYLCASSIQGRNSPLHFGNGTRLTVT.

This clonotype was detected only a few times. The rearrangement links TRBV19 to TRBJ2-7, with D perhaps given as TRBD1 or TRBD2 (6 bases each). V lost 6 bases, J lost 6 bases, and 18 bases lay in between. CDR1 and CDR2 from the germline V gene are LNHDA and SQIVND (reference sequence). The CDR3 length is 14 residues. The CDR3 is CASRILPGAAEQYF. CDR3 sequence (DNA): TGTGCCAGTAGAATACTTCCGGGGGCGGCCGAGCAGTACTTC.

In DNA form, the CDR3 reads TGTGCCAGCAGCACAGGGGGTCATCAGCCCCAGCATTTT. Translation: CASSTGGHQPQHF. The chain has TRBV12-3 or TRBV12-4 and TRBJ1-5; 8 positions agree with TRBD1. Trimming took 6 bases from V and 5 from J; bases not matched to a gene: 3. This CDR3 comprises 13 residues.

This clonotype appeared a few times. The genes are TRBV6-2 or TRBV6-3 and TRBJ2-7; D remains ambiguous. The CDR3 is made up of 15 amino acids. Germline assignment: CDR1 MNHEY and CDR2 SVGEGT. V was shortened by 2 bases and J by 5 bases, with 16 bases between the two germline ends. CDR3 DNA sequence: TGTGCCAGCAGTTACGGCGGCTTCCTTCCTCACGAGCAGTACTTC. It is translated as CASSYGGFLPHEQYF.

Only a few counts were recorded for this clonotype. Germline is not matched at one junction end, which may reflect a read error. V gene TRBV6-2 or TRBV6-3 combines with J gene TRBJ1-6; D might be TRBD1 (6 bases). Looked up from germline, CDR1 is MNHEY and CDR2 is SVGEGT. CDR3 length: 13 amino acids. The CDR3 DNA is TGTGCCAGCAGTTTCACTTCCGGGACACCCTTCCACTTT. Translation gives CASSFTSGTPFHF.

The V gene is TRBV9, the J gene TRBJ1-4, with D perhaps matching TRBD1 (5 bases). The length of the CDR3 is 14 residues. V lost 1 base, J lost 5 bases, and 9 bases lay in between. In germline, CDR1 is SGDLS, CDR2 YYNGEE. The CDR3 protein is CASSVPGSNEKLFF. CDR3 bases: TGTGCCAGCAGCGTACCAGGGTCAAATGAAAAACTGTTTTTT.

In its sample, this clonotype was seen a few times. The genes are TRBV3-1 and TRBJ1-2, with D possibly matching TRBD1 (5 bases). The V and J ends lost 1 base and 4 bases respectively, with 10 bases between them. CDR3 length equals 14 residues. Germline V gives CDR1 LGHDT, CDR2 YNNKEL (reference sequence). CDR3 sequence (DNA): TGTGCCAGCAGCCAAGGGGACGGAACCTATGGCTACACCTTC. Translated, it gives CASSQGDGTYGYTF.

This chain connects TRBV5-6 to TRBJ1-6; 7 bases are shared with TRBD1. The CDR3 length is 17 residues. Trimming removed 4 bases from V and 1 base from J; junction bases left unmatched: 8. CDR1 is SGHDT and CDR2 is YYEEEE in the germline V gene. The CDR3, as DNA: TGTGCCAGCAGCCGGGACAGCCGAGGGTCCTATAATTCACCCCTCCACTTT. Translated, it gives CASSRDSRGSYNSPLHF.

As to this clonotype: At one boundary the junction diverges from the germline segment, which might be a read error. The rearrangement uses TRBV7-7 and TRBJ2-5, with 8 bases lining up with TRBD2. There are 15 residues in the CDR3. The germline V gene has CDR1 SSHAT and CDR2 FNYEAQ (reference sequence). Written as DNA, the CDR3 is TGTGCTAGCAGCCGGGGGGGGACGTACCAAGAGACCCAGTACTTC. It yields the protein CASSRGGTYQETQYF.

The J gene is TRBJ2-3, the V gene TRBV15; the D is unclear. Germline-derived CDR1 and CDR2 are LNHNV and YYDKDF (reference sequence). The length of the CDR3 is 15 residues. The V end was cut by 3 bases, the J end by 3 bases, with 13 bases between. CDR3 coding DNA: TGTGCCACCAGCAGTGAAATTTTATTGACAGATACGCAGTATTTT. Its translation: CATSSEILLTDTQYF.

The J gene is TRBJ2-3, the V gene TRBV7-2, with TRBD2 as a possible D gene (5 bases). This CDR3 comprises 14 residues. Trimming took 2 bases from V and 4 from J, leaving 10 bases between them. The germline V gene encodes CDR1 SGHTA and CDR2 FQGNSA. The CDR3 reads CASSLRRSPDTQYF. DNA of the CDR3: TGTGCCAGCAGCTTAAGGAGGTCGCCAGATACGCAGTATTTT.

This clonotype was counted only a few times. The CDR3 is CASSPYSGTGANQPQHF. The CDR3 coding sequence is TGTGCCAGCAGTCCATACTCCGGGACAGGGGCGAATCAGCCCCAGCATTTT. The V call is TRBV6-5, the J call TRBJ1-5, with 10 bases that match TRBD1. The germline V gene encodes CDR1 MNHEY and CDR2 SVGAGI. This CDR3 is built from 17 residues. The J segment lost 4 bases and the V segment lost 5 bases, leaving 11 bases of the junction unmatched.

The chain couples TRBV2 to TRBJ2-7; D is possibly TRBD1 (6 bases). This CDR3 has 16 amino acids. Germline V gives CDR1 SNHLY, CDR2 FYNNEI. The V end lost 5 bases, the J end lost 1 base, and 18 bases lay between the germline ends. The CDR3 sequence is CASSSDRQASSYEQYV. CDR3 DNA: TGTGCCAGCAGTTCAGACCGACAGGCCAGTTCCTACGAGCAGTACGTC.

The chain employs TRBV6-5 and TRBJ1-6, with D uncertain. Germline values: CDR1 MNHEY, CDR2 SVGAGI. Trimming cost V 8 bases and J 3 bases, with 14 bases left between them. The CDR3 length is 15 residues. For the CDR3, the DNA is TGTGCCAGCCGTTCAGATTTACTCTATAATTCACCCCTCCACTTT. It encodes CASRSDLLYNSPLHF.

This clonotype was observed a handful of times. V is TRBV7-9 and J is TRBJ1-1, with TRBD1 matching 7 bases. Germline V gene lookup returns CDR1 SEHNR and CDR2 FQNEAQ (reference sequence). The V and J ends lost 3 bases and 8 bases, in that order; junction bases with no gene match: 3. The CDR3 sequence is 12 residues long. CDR3 DNA sequence: TGTGCCAGCAGCTTGGAGGACAGGGAAGCTTTCTTT. Its translation is CASSLEDREAFF. Supplemented by reference TRBV7-9 and TRBJ1-1, the full variable domain reads DTGVSQNPRHKITKRGQNVTFRCDPISEHNRLYWYRQTLGQGPEFLTYFQNEAQLEKSRLLSDRFSAERPKGSFSTLEIQRTEQGDSAMYLCASSLEDREAFFGQGTRLTVV.

With respect to this clonotype: Its ends do not fully match the called genes, so a read error is possible. This chain uses TRBV2 with TRBJ2-2; D ambiguous. The CDR3 runs to 13 residues. Germline V gives CDR1 SNHLY, CDR2 FYNNEI. CDR3 loop: CASRESNAGELFF. CDR3 nucleotide sequence: TGTGCCAGCAGGGAGTCGAACGCCGGGGAGCTGTTTTTT.

This clonotype was observed a few times. The chain carries TRBV5-6 and TRBJ1-5; TRBD1 aligns across 8 bases. The ends lost 4 bases at V and 5 bases at J; junction bases unmatched: 2. The germline V gene has CDR1 SGHDT and CDR2 YYEEEE. The length of the CDR3 is 13 residues. CDR3 coding DNA: TGTGCCAGCAGCGTGGGACAGGATCAGCCCCAGCATTTT. It translates to CASSVGQDQPQHF.

The chain is built from TRBV4-3 and TRBJ2-1; 9 nucleotides line up with TRBD1. Germline V lookup: CDR1 LGHNA, CDR2 YSLEER. V trimming: 4 bases; J trimming: 5 bases; junction bases outside the gene matches: 12. The CDR3 extends over 17 amino acids. The CDR3 here is CASSLNTGGEVDNEQFF. For the CDR3, the DNA is TGCGCCAGCAGCCTCAACACAGGGGGCGAGGTTGACAATGAGCAGTTCTTC.

The chain has TRBV18 and TRBJ2-7; D unclear. Trimming took 8 bases from V and 3 from J, leaving 11 bases between them. The CDR3 runs to 12 residues. Germline values: CDR1 KGHSH, CDR2 LQKENI. The CDR3 nucleotides read TGTGCCAGCGCACGAGAGGACTACGAGCAGTACGTC. Translated, it gives CASAREDYEQYV.

This chain uses TRBV28 with TRBJ2-3; 7 bases match TRBD1. From germline, CDR1 is MDHEN and CDR2 SYDVKM. This CDR3 comprises 14 residues. After removal of 8 bases from V and 2 bases from J, the junction contained 7 bases not matched to a gene. CDR3 sequence: CASEQGTDTDTQYF. Here the CDR3 DNA reads TGTGCCAGCGAACAGGGGACGGACACAGATACGCAGTATTTT.

There are many counts of this clonotype. The chain is built from TRBV29-1 and TRBJ2-5; 12 bases agree with TRBD1. The germline V gene encodes CDR1 SQVTM and CDR2 ANQGSEA. V lost 0 bases to trimming and J lost 5 bases; unmatched junction nucleotides: 10. This CDR3 spans 17 amino acids. For the CDR3, the DNA is TGCAGCGTTGAAGATCCATGGGGACAGGGGGCCTGGGAGACCCAGTACTTC. Translated: CSVEDPWGQGAWETQYF.

This clonotype was recorded many times. The chain is built from TRBV6-6 and TRBJ1-1; D is uncertain. CDR1 and CDR2 (germline): MNHNY, SVGAGI (reference sequence). CDR3 length equals 14 residues. Trimming stripped 3 bases from V and 10 bases from J, with 18 bases between. CDR3 sequence: CASSYRRQAGTAFF. CDR3 DNA: TGTGCCAGCAGTTATCGTCGGCAGGCGGGTACAGCTTTCTTT.

V usage is TRBV7-9 and J usage is TRBJ2-5, with 7 bases matching TRBD2. The CDR3 runs to 16 residues. Germline V lookup: CDR1 SEHNR, CDR2 FQNEAQ (reference sequence). V shed 1 base and J 5 bases; nucleotides not matched to a gene: 10. The CDR3 protein is CASSLGATSSVETQYF. In nucleotides, the CDR3 is TGTGCCAGCAGCTTAGGGGCGACTAGCTCGGTCGAGACCCAGTACTTC.

V is TRBV28 and J is TRBJ2-7; 12 bases align to TRBD1. The CDR3 totals 13 residues. CDR1 is MDHEN, CDR2 SYDVKM, per germline. Trimming cost V 3 bases and J 9 bases; bases outside gene matches: 3. CDR3 sequence: CASSLGTGGRQYV. The CDR3 DNA follows: TGTGCCAGCAGTTTGGGGACAGGGGGCAGGCAGTACGTC.

The rearrangement uses TRBV4-1 and TRBJ1-6, with 10 nucleotides matching TRBD1. This CDR3 is 14 amino acids long. Trimming at V came to 5 bases and at J to 7 bases, leaving 2 bases not matched to a gene. Germline assignment: CDR1 MGHRA and CDR2 YSYEKL. CDR3 region: CASSGGQGNSPLHF. The CDR3, as DNA: TGCGCCAGCAGCGGGGGACAGGGGAATTCACCCCTCCACTTT.

The V gene is TRBV12-3 or TRBV12-4, the J gene TRBJ1-1; no clear D gene. Trimming removed 3 bases at V and 2 bases at J, with 10 bases between. The CDR3 extends over 14 amino acids. CDR3 loop: CASSLDTFNTEAFF. In DNA form, the CDR3 reads TGTGCCAGCAGTTTGGATACCTTCAACACTGAAGCTTTCTTT.

The chain recombines TRBV10-2 with TRBJ2-3; TRBD2 aligns across 8 bases. The V gene's germline CDR1 is WSHSY and CDR2 SAAADI. V lost 4 bases to trimming and J lost 5 bases; unmatched junction nucleotides: 5. The CDR3 contains 14 residues. This CDR3 is CASSVSGVVDTQYF. Written as DNA, the CDR3 is TGCGCCAGCAGTGTTAGCGGGGTGGTAGATACGCAGTATTTT.

J is TRBJ1-5 and V is TRBV15; D uncertain. V gave up 1 base and J gave up 5 bases, with 3 bases separating them. The CDR3 is made up of 12 amino acids. The germline CDR1 and CDR2 sequences are LNHNV and YYDKDF (reference sequence). The CDR3 sequence is CATSRGYQPQHF. For the CDR3, the DNA is TGTGCCACCAGCAGAGGGTATCAGCCCCAGCATTTT.